This T cell receptor (beta chain) was retrieved from a study of cytomegalovirus exposure and HLA in healthy donors (dated 2017 in TCRdb). About the investigation overall: An earlier analysis of roughly 500 of the donors reported about 250 Gb of sequence data and roughly 110 million unique TCR beta sequences from about 180 million T cells. The number of donors typed differed by locus, with 629-630 for A, B, C, DRB1 and DQB1, around 500 for DQA1, approximately 570 for DPA1, and under 490 for DPB1. An earlier analysis of fewer than 700 of the donors applied high-throughput TCR beta sequencing to assess whether each TCR beta V gene segment acted as functional or pseudogenic. Among roughly 400 genotyped donors of the cohort, an average of approximately 240,000 unique TCR beta nucleotide sequences was sequenced per donor, of which roughly 18% were non-productive. Among the roughly 370 genotyped donors, approximately 76% belonged to the genetic ancestry cluster associated with self-reported Caucasian donors. Both class I and class II loci were covered by HLA typing, at four-digit resolution. Along with the approximately 650-subject first cohort, a separate validation cohort of over a hundred different subjects was used. Donor age, sex, ethnicity and CMV serostatus were collected together with the repertoire data. Rather than using new phenotypic data, the later analysis identified candidate immune exposures from TCR beta sequences and from how often those sequences occurred across donors. The study aimed to test whether cataloging public T cell receptors could reveal signatures of past pathogen exposure. Roughly 300 gigabases of sequencing data and roughly 90 million unique TCR sequences were included in an early release covering about 700 HLA-typed donors. Several DR-DQ haplotypes were treated as single units for association and clustering because of strong linkage in the cohort. A later analysis re-analyzed previously published TCR beta repertoires from 666 donors and added high-resolution HLA genotyping to study TCR occurrence patterns. Every repertoire in the discovery cohort had been generated on one and the same sequencing platform. To predict cytomegalovirus infection status, the study combined high-throughput TCR immunosequencing, statistical association of individual TCRs with disease status, and machine learning. A later genetic analysis took genome-wide SNP genotypes for about three fifths of the roughly 700 donors and used that subset as a discovery cohort. The study profiled the T cell repertoires of 500 to 800 subjects by immunosequencing and related them to cytomegalovirus serostatus. Beyond this particular receptor, the publication reports: The only immune exposure information available for the cohort was CMV serostatus. In a later genetic analysis, a missense DCLRE1C variant was associated with V-gene and J-gene trimming of TCR beta chains, and the association was replicated in an independent cohort. The 87-base-pair reads could not distinguish some IMGT-functional V segments, including TRBV6-2 and TRBV6-3, so those segments were excluded. A later genetic analysis reported fewer N-insertions in productive TCRs among donors in an Asian-associated ancestry cluster than the roughly 640-donor mean. Roughly uniform sequencing depth across donors was assumed in presence/absence analyses, although this assumption may not hold. According to a later analysis, parvovirus B19, influenza, CMV and Epstein-Barr virus appeared linked to several top co-occurrence clusters. When HLA alleles, especially DR and DQ, strongly co-occurred, TCR associations were difficult to assign to individual alleles. The authors suggested that the approach could potentially be extended to other disease states and immunological phenotypes. At a false discovery rate of 0.05, a later analysis linked fewer than 20,000 TCR beta sequences to specific HLA alleles. Linkage disequilibrium might explain the correlated functional status among segregating V segments, but an unknown experimental factor could not be ruled out. A group of highly shared sequence variants was considered likely to be a technical artifact of the sequencing pipeline. The study listed 150 to 200 TCR beta chains as associated with cytomegalovirus. A further reported finding was that TCR beta sequences accurately predicted the HLA-A and HLA-B alleles for most subjects in the first cohort. In a later analysis, the rate of TCR association differed among HLA loci, with DRB1 alleles having the most associated TCRs and HLA-C alleles having the fewest. Most TCR sequences were seen in very few donors, while some public TCRs were found in many individuals. An earlier analysis of 587 of the donors showed that most TCR beta V segments appeared in productive rearrangements either about 87% or about 30% of the time, which broadly matched IMGT annotations. Most CMV-associated TCR beta chains appeared to be HLA-restricted in a later analysis, and the HLA associations seemed to be driven largely by CMV exposure. A few of the identified cytomegalovirus-associated TCR beta chains were confirmed in vitro to be specific for cytomegalovirus antigens. In this cohort, only TCR beta chains were sequenced, and detectable features were limited by the absence of alpha or paired-chain data. Because some donors lacked HLA typing at each locus, the association tests relied only on the typed subset. Cytomegalovirus status was reported to be diagnosed by the classifier with high specificity and sensitivity in both the original and validation cohorts. The earlier analysis of nearly 600 of the donors excluded roughly 17 rarely observed V segments, including chromosome 9 orphons, because counts were too low. In a later analysis, HLA-associated TCR beta chains were found to be more clonally expanded and to have lower generation probabilities than equally common non-associated chains.

The cohort was made up of 500 to 850 healthy bone marrow donors. Cohort members were all nominally healthy when sampled, although unrecorded immune exposures were likely present. The donor tested CMV seronegative, placing the donor among the 350 or so seronegative members of the cohort. A peripheral blood sample was collected from each donor, and TCR beta sequencing was performed on peripheral blood mononuclear cells. The Qiagen DNeasy Blood Extraction Kit was used to extract genomic DNA from the blood cell samples. There are 15 amino acids in the CDR3, from cysteine to phenylalanine inclusive. The kept DNA is CDR3 alone, 45 bases in frame from the first base. Deletion took 0 bases off V and 0 bases off J, with a span of 7 bases between the germline ends. In the germline V gene (reference sequence), CDR1 corresponds to SGHNT and CDR2 to YYREEE. In regard to this clone: The target of this receptor is not known. Base quality data are lacking; no much larger clone is found one base away.

Libraries were constructed by the immunoSEQ multiplex PCR assay. For the multiplex PCR, a mixture combining 60 forward primers for TCR Vbeta segments and 13 reverse primers for TCR Jbeta segments was used. The CDR3 region of rearranged TCR beta genes was amplified from genomic DNA with a multiplex PCR assay. The amplified TCR beta libraries were sequenced on the Illumina HiSeq System as 87-base-pair reads. The authors' pipeline ran thus. A later analysis counted approximately 74 million unique TCR beta chains across the 600 to 850 repertoires, and 10 million to 11 million of these chains were shared by at least two donors. Raw reads were error-corrected and collapsed into unique sequences by a nearest-neighbor algorithm in which closely related sequences were merged to remove PCR and sequencing errors. CDR3 sequences were aligned to IMGT reference sequences to assign V, D and J gene segments. Each retained sequence needed at least a six-nucleotide match to both a V gene segment and a J gene segment. A rearrangement was called productive if the CDR3 had no stop codons and remained in frame with V and J, and every other rearrangement was called non-productive. Following IMGT convention, CDR3 was defined as the stretch from the second conserved V-encoded cysteine up to the conserved J-encoded phenylalanine. The earlier analysis of 500 to 600 of the donors excluded sequences that lacked an unambiguous match to a single V gene segment. An earlier analysis of several hundred of the donors classified V segments as functional when productive rearrangements were above 56.7% and as segregating when the standard deviation between donors was above 5%. To diagnose cytomegalovirus status from the catalog of TCR beta chain sequences, a statistical classification framework was built. In a later analysis, V and J genes were assigned by comparing TCR nucleotide sequences against IMGT/GENE-DB human TR gene sequences. Using the TCRdist pipeline, a later analysis assigned CDR3 sequences along with most-parsimonious VDJ recombination scenarios. In a later analysis, each TCR beta chain was defined by its CDR3 amino acid sequence together with its V-gene family, and reads lacking a unique V-gene family were excluded. In a later analysis, 500 to 650 highly shared, low-generation-probability nucleotide sequences were removed to address suspected cross-contamination and a sequencing artifact. In a later analysis, a clonal expansion index was calculated for each public chain from normalized within-repertoire ranks of inferred template counts. Generation probabilities in a later analysis came from a VDJ recombination model fitted to out-of-frame rearrangements, and those results were checked against IGoR. Hypergeometric tests were used in a later analysis to score TCR-TCR, TCR-HLA and TCR-CMV co-occurrence, with a repertoire-size bias correction applied to the TCR pairs. To estimate false discovery rates, a later analysis permuted the HLA or CMV assignments 20 times. In a later analysis, co-occurring TCRs were grouped using DBSCAN, and TCRdist sequence similarity was added for clustering within HLA-allele-positive subsets. For co-occurrence clustering, repertoires with fewer than 30,000 or more than 120,000 public chains were excluded, along with roughly 5 repertoires with anomalous nucleotide sharing. Sourced from immuneACCESS, this table was stored by TCRdb with only in-frame sequences that have V and J called. A share of the clones is absent; for the studies checked, an unresolved V gene accounts for under half, and the remainder has no known explanation. That table furnishes V, J and clone size, whereas the DNA furnished D and trimming. A total of 150,000 to 200,000 clones appear in this sample, about 80% of them only once. The top ten clones comprise approximately 1.4% of the sample.

The sample consisted of PBMCs. The rearranged segments are TRBV5-4 and TRBJ2-1; the D gene is unclear. The receptor was derived from a man aged 18 to 29 in good health and CMV-seronegative. The DNA reads TGTGCCAGCAGCTTGGATGTACTCTCCTACAATGAGCAGTTCTTC. It codes for CASSLDVLSYNEQFF.